This T cell receptor beta chain was found in a study of blood T cell repertoires in COVID-19. Whole-study context: Spain, Italy and the United States supplied samples that represented acute and convalescent COVID-19. T cells, B-cell-depleted T cells, or PBMCs provided the cDNA or gDNA that served as material.

As processed by the authors: Estimates of nucleated cell counts were drawn from the amplification of reference gene primers. Method: immunoSEQ multiplex PCR; TCRdb's copy keeps in-frame clones and lacks some. The V and J calls and clone size come from that table; D and trimming were worked out from the DNA. The sample has roughly 200,000 clones; roughly 77% are singletons. In germline, CDR1 is SGHRS, CDR2 YFSETQ. This CDR3 contains 16 residues. The V and J ends lost 0 bases and 10 bases respectively, with 20 bases between them. The sample comprised peripheral blood. The receptor comes from a man aged 65 to 85 with active or convalescent COVID-19. The chain carries TRBV5-1 and TRBJ1-5, with D tentatively TRBD1 (5 bases). CDR3 sequence: CASSLVGGREAGPQHF. The DNA of the CDR3 is TGCGCCAGCAGCTTGGTTGGTGGCAGGGAGGCCGGACCCCAGCATTTT.